The 6 T cell receptor beta chains below were found in one sample sequenced in a study of CD8 T cells in Susac syndrome. An input of about 0.5 to 1 ug of RNA was subjected to reverse transcription using random hexamers. From the immunoSEQ multiplex PCR reads, TCRdb called clonotypes with MiXCR, one entry per CDR3 protein. The top ten hold approximately 0.18% of the sample, which has hundreds of thousands of distinct CDR3 sequences, about 88% seen once. Input material: CD8+ T cells from PBMCs. The source of these receptors is a human donor with multiple sclerosis.

The gene calls are TRBV19 and TRBJ1-6; TRBD1 is a possible D gene (6 bases). Trimming took 7 bases from V and 8 from J, leaving 15 bases between them. CDR3 length: 14 residues. The germline V gene has CDR1 LNHDA and CDR2 SQIVND (reference sequence). This chain's CDR3 is CASTPGWGHSPLHF. CDR3 in DNA: TGTGCCAGTACCCCGGGATGGGGGCATTCACCCCTCCACTTT.

DNA of the CDR3: TGTGCCAGCAGTTTATTGGGACAGGGAGGCGTCAATGAGCAGTTCTTC. Translated: CASSLLGQGGVNEQFF. V gene TRBV27 combines with J gene TRBJ2-1, with 9 bases aligning to TRBD1. The CDR3 is made up of 16 amino acids. V shed 1 base and J 6 bases; nucleotides not matched to a gene: 7. Germline V gene sequence: CDR1 MNHEY, CDR2 SMNVEV (reference sequence).

The genes are TRBV19 and TRBJ2-1, with 11 bases that match TRBD1. J gave up 4 bases and V 3 bases, and 2 bases lay outside the gene matches. This CDR3 is 15 amino acids long. In germline, CDR1 is LNHDA, CDR2 SQIVND (reference sequence). The CDR3 reads CASSMGQGGYNEQFF. The CDR3 bases are TGTGCCAGTAGTATGGGACAGGGGGGATACAATGAGCAGTTCTTC.

The chain combines TRBV15 with TRBJ2-2; TRBD1 agrees at 7 bases. This CDR3 has 15 residues. CDR1 and CDR2 from the germline V gene are LNHNV and YYDKDF (reference sequence). V shed 3 bases, J shed 3 bases, and the junction held 4 bases outside the gene matches. The DNA of the CDR3 is TGTGCCACCAGCAGTGGACAGGTGGACACCGGGGAGCTGTTTTTT. Translating gives CATSSGQVDTGELFF.

This sequence joins TRBV6-6 and TRBJ2-7, with TRBD2 identical over 14 bases. Germline V gene sequence: CDR1 MNHNY, CDR2 SVGAGI (reference sequence). Trimming cost V 2 bases and J 6 bases; bases outside gene matches: 6. The CDR3 runs to 16 residues. CDR3 residues: CASSYQTSGRAGEQYF. CDR3 in DNA: TGTGCCAGCAGTTACCAGACTAGCGGGAGGGCCGGCGAGCAGTACTTC.

V and J are TRBV11-2 and TRBJ1-1; D gene ambiguous. The CDR3 has 14 residues. Germline V gene data show CDR1 as SGHAT and CDR2 as FQNNGV. The V and J ends lost 3 bases and 0 bases respectively, with 8 bases between them. CDR3: CASSFSYLNTEAFF. The CDR3 nucleotides read TGTGCCAGCAGCTTTAGCTATTTGAACACTGAAGCTTTCTTT.